This TCR beta chain comes out of a study of T cells in Graves' hyperthyroidism and ophthalmopathy. General study results and limits: Ophthalmopathy and stable hyperthyroidism were separated by a 13 V-J model. Also found in blood were most expanded thyroid clonotypes above 0.001.

Concerning this clonotype itself: Its target is not known.

This CDR3 comprises 13 residues. Per the germline V gene, CDR1 is MNHNS and CDR2 is SASEGT. The ends lost 6 bases at V and 6 bases at J; junction bases unmatched: 1. Across 18 months, stable Graves' hyperthyroidism was marked by no progression to ophthalmopathy. Hyperthyroidism in the patients, aged 18 to 65, was newly diagnosed and under 2 months in duration. The investigators amplified TCR beta CDR3 regions from RNA transcripts. First-round RT-PCR with HTBI primers amplified the TCR CDR3 region. One entry per CDR3 protein, called by TCRdb with MiXCR from the multiplex PCR reads. The sample lists about 210,000 distinct CDR3 sequences, over 15% occurring once.

This receptor was identified in a man between 45 and 60 years old with Graves' hyperthyroidism. The chain combines TRBV6-1 with TRBJ2-7, with TRBD2 identical over 14 bases. Sequences were obtained from blood. CDR3 nucleotide sequence: TGTGCCAGCAGGACTAGCGGGAGGGCCGAGCAGTACTTC. The encoded protein is CASRTSGRAEQYF.